This TCR beta chain is drawn from a study of T cells in localized non-small cell lung cancer. Method: immunoSEQ multiplex PCR; TCRdb's copy keeps in-frame clones and lacks some. The sample holds a few thousand clones, about 23% seen once. The input for sequencing was lung tumor tissue, taken before any cancer treatment. The clonotype comes from a man aged 35 to 69 with stage III lung adenocarcinoma.

CDR3 amino acids: CAISESAQGVRDEQYF. DNA for the CDR3: TGTGCCATCAGTGAGTCGGCCCAGGGGGTAAGGGACGAGCAGTACTTC. The rearrangement uses TRBV10-3 and TRBJ2-7; 7 bases align to TRBD1. CDR1 is ENHRY, CDR2 SYGVKD, per germline. V dropped 0 bases and J dropped 5; count of bases not matched to a gene: 10. The CDR3 has 16 amino acids.